Presented here are 8 T cell receptor beta chains from one specimen sequenced in a study of blood T cell repertoires in COVID-19. Generated by immunoSEQ multiplex PCR, the TCRdb table keeps only in-frame clones and is missing some. This sample yields some 190,000 clones, of which 80% to 90% are seen a single time; around 9.9% belongs to the top ten. Sequencing input: peripheral blood. The receptors here all came from a human donor with active or convalescent COVID-19. The donor label of this sample is uncertain.

CDR3 in amino acids: CASREGAVGYTF. CDR3 nucleotide sequence: TGTGCCAGCAGGGAGGGGGCGGTGGGCTACACCTTC. V gene TRBV28 combines with J gene TRBJ1-2; 7 bases are shared with TRBD1. This CDR3 spans 12 amino acids. From germline, CDR1 is MDHEN and CDR2 SYDVKM. With 6 bases clipped from V and 8 bases from J, the junction kept 6 bases outside the gene matches.

The rearrangement uses TRBV9 and TRBJ2-1; D ambiguous. Germline V gives CDR1 SGDLS, CDR2 YYNGEE. CDR3 length: 14 residues. V lost 2 bases and J lost 0, with 6 bases in between. CDR3 DNA: TGTGCCAGCAGCGTTTCAGACTCCTACAATGAGCAGTTCTTC. This codes for CASSVSDSYNEQFF.

The gene calls are TRBV6-2 or TRBV6-3 and TRBJ1-1; D gene unclear. Per the germline V gene, CDR1 is MNHEY and CDR2 is SVGEGT. Trimming took 4 bases from V and 1 from J, leaving 7 bases between them. The CDR3 covers 13 residues. The CDR3 DNA follows: TGTGCCAGCAGTTGGGCAGAGAACACTGAAGCTTTCTTT. Its protein product is CASSWAENTEAFF.

The chain joins TRBV27 to TRBJ2-3; 8 bases are shared with TRBD1. Germline V gene lookup returns CDR1 MNHEY and CDR2 SMNVEV (reference sequence). This CDR3 is 16 amino acids long. Trimming cost V 5 bases and J 1 base; bases outside gene matches: 8. For the CDR3, the DNA is TGTGCCAGCAGTAGGGGGACAGGAGGGGGCACAGATACGCAGTATTTT. Translating gives CASSRGTGGGTDTQYF.

This clone was observed a handful of times. The CDR3 loop reads CAWSRDRGLGNQPQHF. For the CDR3, the DNA is TGTGCCTGGAGTCGGGACAGGGGGCTTGGCAATCAGCCCCAGCATTTT. The chain employs TRBV30 and TRBJ1-5; 12 nucleotides match TRBD1. Trimming removed 2 bases from V and 2 bases from J; junction bases left unmatched: 4. Germline lookup yields CDR1 GTSNPN and CDR2 SVGIG (reference sequence). The CDR3 is made up of 16 amino acids.

At least ten counts were recorded for this clone. The gene calls are TRBV7-8 and TRBJ2-7; 8 bases align to TRBD1. Trimming at V came to 1 base and at J to 1 base, leaving 12 bases not matched to a gene. CDR3 length equals 18 residues. CDR1 is SGHVS and CDR2 is FQNEAQ in the germline V gene. The CDR3 bases are TGTGCCAGCAGCTTAGTGCGCCCGGGACAGGCTTCGTCCTACGAGCAGTACTTC. Residues: CASSLVRPGQASSYEQYF.

The chain combines TRBV5-6 with TRBJ2-3; D remains unclear. V gave up 4 bases and J gave up 5 bases, with 20 bases separating them. The V gene's germline CDR1 is SGHDT and CDR2 YYEEEE. The CDR3 has 16 residues. CDR3 protein: CASSHNSGYRGDTQYF. The CDR3 nucleotides read TGTGCCAGCAGCCATAACTCTGGGTATCGAGGAGATACGCAGTATTTT.

The V gene is TRBV7-9, the J gene TRBJ2-7, with D perhaps TRBD2 (5 bases). The CDR3 runs to 16 residues. Germline CDR1 SEHNR, CDR2 FQNEAQ (reference sequence). Trimming took 1 base from V and 0 from J, leaving 13 bases between them. The CDR3: CASSLGIPADSYEQYF. CDR3 bases: TGTGCCAGCAGCTTAGGTATTCCAGCGGACTCCTACGAGCAGTACTTC.